This note documents a single TCR beta chain sequence. Its antigen is unknown. The record originates from a study of cytomegalovirus exposure and HLA in healthy donors. General observations from the study: Investigators reported about 160 TCR beta chains as tied to cytomegalovirus.

Generated by immunoSEQ multiplex PCR, the TCRdb table keeps only in-frame clones and is missing some. This table holds under 350,000 clones, about 86% found once. Germline CDR1 LNHNV, CDR2 YYDKDF (reference sequence). The CDR3 contains 18 residues. The V end lost 3 bases, the J end lost 2 bases, and 20 bases lay between the germline ends. Sequenced sample: PBMCs. The sequence came from a woman aged 18-35 years in good health and CMV-seronegative. This chain links TRBV15 with TRBJ2-4, with D maybe TRBD2 (7 bases). The DNA for the CDR3 is TGTGCCACCAGCAGTGGTCGTGGGGGGGCGTGGACCAAAAACATTCAGTACTTC. It specifies CATSSGRGGAWTKNIQYF.